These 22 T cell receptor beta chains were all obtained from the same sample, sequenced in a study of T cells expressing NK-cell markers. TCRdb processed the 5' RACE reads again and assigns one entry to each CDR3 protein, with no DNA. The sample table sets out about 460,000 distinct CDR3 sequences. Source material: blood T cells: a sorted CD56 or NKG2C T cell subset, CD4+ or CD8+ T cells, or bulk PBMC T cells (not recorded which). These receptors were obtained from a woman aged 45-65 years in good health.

The CDR3 sequence is CSALAVASLSGNTIYF. This sequence joins TRBV20-1 and TRBJ1-3; absent DNA, TCRdb's TRBD1 call cannot be checked. The CDR3 is 16 residues long. Germline CDR1 reads DFQATT; CDR2 reads SNEGSKA (reference sequence).

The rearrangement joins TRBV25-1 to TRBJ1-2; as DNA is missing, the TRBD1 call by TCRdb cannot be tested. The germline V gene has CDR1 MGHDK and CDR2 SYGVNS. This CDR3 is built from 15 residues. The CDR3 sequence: CASSRTSQVWEGYTF.

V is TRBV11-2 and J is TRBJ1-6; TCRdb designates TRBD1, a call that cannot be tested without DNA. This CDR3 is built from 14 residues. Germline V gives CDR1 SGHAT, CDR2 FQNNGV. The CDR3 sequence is CASSFGRDNSPLHF.

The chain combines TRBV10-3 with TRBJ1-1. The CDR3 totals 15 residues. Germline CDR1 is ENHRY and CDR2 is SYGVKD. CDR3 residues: CAISGYMNGVSEAFF.

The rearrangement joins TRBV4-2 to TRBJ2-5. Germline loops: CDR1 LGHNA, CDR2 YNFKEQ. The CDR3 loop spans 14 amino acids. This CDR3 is CASSQVSRSETQYF.

The CDR3 reads CSVEQGAGETQYF. V gene TRBV29-1 combines with J gene TRBJ2-5; TCRdb lists TRBD1, though no DNA is available to test this call. Germline V CDR1 and CDR2: SQVTM, ANQGSEA. CDR3 length: 13 amino acids.

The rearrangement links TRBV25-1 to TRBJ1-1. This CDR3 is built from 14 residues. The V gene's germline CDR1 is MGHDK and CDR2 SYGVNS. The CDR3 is CASSDLKENTEAFF.

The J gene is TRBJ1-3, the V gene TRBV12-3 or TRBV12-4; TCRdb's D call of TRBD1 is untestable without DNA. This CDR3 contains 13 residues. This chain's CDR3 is CASRGSRVYTIYF.

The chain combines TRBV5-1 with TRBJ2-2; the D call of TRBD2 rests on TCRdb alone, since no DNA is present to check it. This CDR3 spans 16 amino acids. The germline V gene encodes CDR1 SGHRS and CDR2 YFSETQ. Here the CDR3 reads CASSFRASGFYGELFF.

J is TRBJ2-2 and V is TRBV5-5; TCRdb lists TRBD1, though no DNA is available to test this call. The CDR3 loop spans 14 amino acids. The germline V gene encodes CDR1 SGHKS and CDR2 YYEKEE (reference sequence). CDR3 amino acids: CASNQGGPGGELFF.

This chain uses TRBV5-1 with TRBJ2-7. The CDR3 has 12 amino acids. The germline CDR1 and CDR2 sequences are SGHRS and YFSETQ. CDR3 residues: CASSSWPSEQYF.

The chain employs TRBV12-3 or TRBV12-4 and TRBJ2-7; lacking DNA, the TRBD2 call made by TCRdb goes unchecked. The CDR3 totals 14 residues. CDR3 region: CASSFSRLAGLQYF.

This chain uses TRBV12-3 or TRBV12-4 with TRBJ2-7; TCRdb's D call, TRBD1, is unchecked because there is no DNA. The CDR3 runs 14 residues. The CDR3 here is CASSPGGPGWKQYF.

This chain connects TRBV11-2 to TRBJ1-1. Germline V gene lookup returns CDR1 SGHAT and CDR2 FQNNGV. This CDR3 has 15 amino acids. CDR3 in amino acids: CASSLVEHWNTEAFF.

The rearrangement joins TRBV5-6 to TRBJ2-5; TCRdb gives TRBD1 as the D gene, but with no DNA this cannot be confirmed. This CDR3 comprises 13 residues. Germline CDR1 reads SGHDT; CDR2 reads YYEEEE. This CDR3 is CASSRDWGETQYF.

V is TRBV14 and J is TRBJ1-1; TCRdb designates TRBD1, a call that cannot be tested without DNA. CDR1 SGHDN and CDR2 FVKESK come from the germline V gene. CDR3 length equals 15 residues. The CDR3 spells CASSHFDRWNTEAFF.

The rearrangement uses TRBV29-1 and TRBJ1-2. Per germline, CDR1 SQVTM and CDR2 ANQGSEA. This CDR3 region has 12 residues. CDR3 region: CSVDLANYGYTF.

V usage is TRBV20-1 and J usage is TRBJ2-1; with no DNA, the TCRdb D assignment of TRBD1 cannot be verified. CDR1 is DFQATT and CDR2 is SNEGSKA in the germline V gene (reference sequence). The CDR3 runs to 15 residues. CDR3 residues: CSAIEPDPGLNEQFF.

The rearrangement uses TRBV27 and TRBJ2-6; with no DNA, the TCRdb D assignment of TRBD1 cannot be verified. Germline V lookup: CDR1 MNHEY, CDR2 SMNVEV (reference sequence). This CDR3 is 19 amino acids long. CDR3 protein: CASSLGPGKWPPGANVLTF.

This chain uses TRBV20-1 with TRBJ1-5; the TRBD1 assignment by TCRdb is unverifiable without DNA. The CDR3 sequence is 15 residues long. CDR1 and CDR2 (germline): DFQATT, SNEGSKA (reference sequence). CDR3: CSASLRQGHNQPQHF.

The CDR3 protein is CASTGADTQYF. The V gene is TRBV7-8, the J gene TRBJ2-3; the D gene TCRdb calls, TRBD1, cannot be checked with no DNA. Germline assignment: CDR1 SGHVS and CDR2 FQNEAQ. The CDR3 is made up of 11 amino acids.

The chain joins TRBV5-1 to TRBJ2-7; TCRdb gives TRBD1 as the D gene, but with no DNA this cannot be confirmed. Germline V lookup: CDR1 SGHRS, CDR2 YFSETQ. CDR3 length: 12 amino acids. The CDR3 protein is CASSPPPGEQYF.